This T cell receptor (beta chain) appears in the sequencing data of a study of CD4 T cells in relation to SARS-CoV-2 and coronaviruses. Study-wide context: After around 10 days of antigen culture, PBMC TCR beta CDR3s were sequenced. No peptide or an HIV-1 Nef peptide pool served as negative control.

Study results and limitations: In around two thirds of donors, memory CD4+ clonotypes crossrecognized SARS-CoV-2 and at least one common cold coronavirus spike.

Points on this clone: Antigen unknown.

CD4+ T cells from unexposed donors were obtained before the COVID-19 pandemic (2011-2018). Isolation of CD4+ T cells took place after approximately 11 days in culture. TCRdb's copy holds only in-frame clones and misses some; the assay was immunoSEQ multiplex PCR. The data show 20,000 to 25,000 clones, around 66% seen once. This sequence originates from a human donor in good health. Input material: CD4+ T cells from PBMCs, cultured in vitro.

The CDR3 reads CASSDRGRTEAFF. CDR3 sequence (DNA): TGTGCCAGCAGTGACAGGGGGCGGACTGAAGCTTTCTTT. The chain joins TRBV25-1 to TRBJ1-1; TRBD1 aligns across 8 bases. Trimming cost V 3 bases and J 5 bases; bases outside gene matches: 2. Germline CDR1 and CDR2: MGHDK and SYGVNS. The CDR3 runs to 13 residues. The full variable domain, in which reference TRBV25-1 and TRBJ1-1 provide the parts outside the CDR3, is EADIYQTPRYLVIGTGKKITLECSQTMGHDKMYWYQQDPGMELHLIHYSYGVNSTEKGDLSSESTVSRIRTEHFPLTLESARPSHTSQYLCASSDRGRTEAFFGQGTRLTVV.